Included here is one T cell receptor (beta chain) sequence, with context. The antigen is unknown. The length of the CDR3 is 13 residues. CDR1 and CDR2 from the germline V gene are SGHDN and FVKESK. Trimming stripped 2 bases from V and 5 bases from J, with 9 bases between. The sample belongs to a study of blood T cells in healthy people across ages. Study-wide points: Reliance upon unsorted PBMCs precluded definitive naive versus antigen-experienced comparison. Per-million-T-cell TCR beta diversity fell roughly linearly with age. The CMV status of each donor remained undetermined, and this could have confounded shifts in expanded clonotypes.

Combining a sample-barcoded 5' primer with a J-beta primer mix, a second PCR ran for 7 to 11 cycles. TCRdb ran MiXCR on the 5' RACE reads and lists one entry per CDR3 protein. The table shows fewer than 1,000,000 distinct CDR3 sequences, with 40% to 50% occurring only once. This receptor was taken from a man aged 55-75 years in good health. Specimen: blood. V gene TRBV14 combines with J gene TRBJ1-1; no definite D call. For the CDR3, the DNA is TGTGCCAGCAGCCAAATACAAGGTACTGAAGCTTTCTTT. Its translation: CASSQIQGTEAFF.